Shown below are 28 T cell receptor beta chains from a single sample sequenced in a study of blood T cells in healthy people across ages. Then a second PCR, running roughly 7 to 12 cycles, was carried out with a sample-barcoded 5' primer and a J-beta primer mix. TCRdb re-called the 5' RACE reads with MiXCR, one entry per CDR3 protein. This table holds over a million distinct CDR3 sequences, about 45% found once. What was sequenced was blood. The receptor source for this set is a woman under 30 in good health.

This clonotype has only one observation. The chain combines TRBV24-1 with TRBJ2-1, with D perhaps TRBD1 (6 bases). The germline V and J ends were trimmed by 0 bases and 13 bases, with 9 bases remaining between them. Germline V gene data show CDR1 as KGHDR and CDR2 as SFDVKD. The CDR3 consists of 12 residues. CDR3 in DNA: TGTGCCACCAGTGATTTGAGGGGGTCCCAGTTCTTC. Amino acids: CATSDLRGSQFF.

This clonotype showed up many times. The CDR3 is CASSLAGQDATDTQYF. Here the CDR3 DNA reads TGTGCCAGCAGCTTAGCGGGACAGGACGCCACAGATACGCAGTATTTT. This chain connects TRBV7-9 to TRBJ2-3; TRBD1 aligns across 8 bases. CDR1 is SEHNR, CDR2 FQNEAQ, per germline (reference sequence). The V segment lost 0 bases and the J segment 2 bases; nucleotides outside the gene matches: 4. The CDR3 loop spans 16 amino acids.

V usage is TRBV28 and J usage is TRBJ2-7, with D uncertain. This CDR3 has 15 amino acids. V was trimmed by 5 bases and J by 1 base, leaving 15 bases between them. Germline CDR1 MDHEN, CDR2 SYDVKM. In DNA form, the CDR3 reads TGTGCCAGCAGTGGGCCCGTGCCGGGTTCCTACGAGCAGTACTTC. This codes for CASSGPVPGSYEQYF.

This clonotype was picked up many times. The CDR3 is CAISGGIEQFF. The DNA for the CDR3 is TGTGCCATCAGTGGTGGGATTGAGCAGTTCTTC. The chain recombines TRBV10-3 with TRBJ2-1; no definite D call. Deletions cut 4 bases from V and 9 bases from J, with 7 bases between. The CDR3 sequence is 11 residues long. In germline, CDR1 is ENHRY, CDR2 SYGVKD.

The rearrangement links TRBV30 to TRBJ2-5, with 10 positions matching TRBD2. The CDR3 consists of 15 residues. The junction had 7 bases not matched to a gene; V was cut back by 2 bases and J by 4 bases. Per the germline V gene, CDR1 is GTSNPN and CDR2 is SVGIG (reference sequence). The CDR3 DNA follows: TGTGCCTGGAGTACCATACTAGCGGGACGAGAGACCCAGTACTTC. Amino acids: CAWSTILAGRETQYF.

The chain has TRBV29-1 and TRBJ1-1; a possible D gene is TRBD1 (6 bases). The CDR3 has 12 amino acids. Trimming pared 6 bases from V and 3 bases from J, leaving 11 bases between. The germline V gene encodes CDR1 SQVTM and CDR2 ANQGSEA. This CDR3 is CSVQGADTEAFF. The CDR3 region has the DNA TGCAGCGTACAGGGAGCGGACACTGAAGCTTTCTTT.

To note about this clonotype: No conserved phenylalanine or tryptophan ends this CDR3, so it is likely a read error. The V and J genes are TRBV4-1 and TRBJ1-1; D not resolved. The V gene lost 0 bases and the J gene lost 0 bases, with 11 bases spanning the gap. This CDR3 has 16 amino acids. Germline loops: CDR1 MGHRA, CDR2 YSYEKL. Here the CDR3 reads CASSQEALNLNTEAFL. The CDR3 DNA is TGCGCCAGCAGCCAAGAGGCTTTGAATTTGAACACTGAAGCTTTCTTA.

This clonotype appeared a few times. The V call is TRBV6-6, the J call TRBJ1-2; 7 nucleotides line up with TRBD1. The CDR3 spans 14 residues. Germline lookup yields CDR1 MNHNY and CDR2 SVGAGI (reference sequence). V trimming: 2 bases; J trimming: 4 bases; junction bases outside the gene matches: 4. The CDR3 DNA sequence: TGTGCCAGCAGTTACCTGGCAGGGGGCTATGGCTACACCTTC. It encodes CASSYLAGGYGYTF.

Comment on this clonotype: This likely comes from a read error, as the CDR3 has no conserved phenylalanine or tryptophan at its end. This sequence joins TRBV29-1 and TRBJ2-1; D assignment may be TRBD1 or TRBD2 (5 bases each). Germline-derived CDR1 and CDR2 are SQVTM and ANQGSEA. The CDR3 is 13 amino acids. V was cut by 1 base and J by 2 bases, with 6 bases left in between. As DNA, the CDR3 is TGCAGCGTTGAAGGGGACCCCTACAATGAGCAGTTCTTA. As protein: CSVEGDPYNEQFL.

For this clonotype: Mismatch with germline at one junction end may stem from a read error. This chain links TRBV6-2 or TRBV6-3 with TRBJ2-1; weak D call: TRBD2 (5 bases). This CDR3 comprises 18 residues. Germline V CDR1 and CDR2: MNHEY, SVGEGT. Here the CDR3 DNA reads TGTGCCAGCAGTTACTCGAGGCGGGTCCCCGATGCCTACACTGAGCAGTTCTTC. Translation: CASSYSRRVPDAYTEQFF.

This chain connects TRBV15 to TRBJ1-2, with D possibly TRBD1 on 5 matching bases. The V gene's germline CDR1 is LNHNV and CDR2 YYDKDF (reference sequence). V was clipped by 1 base and J by 7 bases, with 22 bases between them. This CDR3 is built from 17 residues. In DNA form, the CDR3 reads TGTGCCACCAGCAGAGCGAGTATCCCAAGGGGCGACTCTGGCTACACCTTC. Translating gives CATSRASIPRGDSGYTF. Variable domain in full (rest from reference TRBV15 and TRBJ1-2): DAMVIQNPRYQVTQFGKPVTLSCSQTLNHNVMYWYQQKSSQAPKLLFHYYDKDFNNEADTPDNFQSRRPNTSFCFLDIRSPGLGDTAMYLCATSRASIPRGDSGYTFGSGTRLTVV.

This clonotype was found a few times. Sequence at one end of the junction differs from germline and may be a read error. The rearrangement uses TRBV5-1 and TRBJ1-2; TRBD1 matches at 7 bases. The germline V gene has CDR1 SGHRS and CDR2 YFSETQ. The CDR3 totals 14 residues. This CDR3 is CASSLDQGVYGHTF. In DNA, the CDR3 is TGCGCCAGCAGCTTGGACCAGGGGGTCTATGGCCACACCTTC. Full variable domain (missing parts from reference TRBV5-1 and TRBJ1-2): KAGVTQTPRYLIKTRGQQVTLSCSPISGHRSVSWYQQTPGQGLQFLFEYFSETQRNKGNFPGRFSGRQFSNSRSEMNVSTLELGDSALYLCASSLDQGVYGHTFGSGTRLTVV.

The chain is built from TRBV30 and TRBJ1-2; D unclear. The CDR3 spans 15 residues. Germline CDR1 is GTSNPN and CDR2 is SVGIG (reference sequence). Trimming took 0 bases from V and 7 from J, leaving 18 bases between them. CDR3 nucleotides: TGTGCCTGGAGTGTACTATTGAGGTACGAGGGTGGCTACACCTTC. It specifies CAWSVLLRYEGGYTF.

This clonotype has just a few counts. The V call is TRBV6-6, the J call TRBJ2-1, with TRBD1 matching over 8 bases. Germline assignment: CDR1 MNHNY and CDR2 SVGAGI (reference sequence). Trimming at V came to 4 bases and at J to 8 bases, leaving 10 bases not matched to a gene. The CDR3 runs 15 residues. CDR3 coding DNA: TGTGCCAGCAGTTGGGGGACAGGCTATTTGGATGAGCAGTTCTTC. This codes for CASSWGTGYLDEQFF.

A few counts support this clonotype. CDR3 nucleotide sequence: TGCGCCAGCAGCCAAGTAGGGCTAGCGGGGGGAGACAATGAGCAGTACTTC. Protein product: CASSQVGLAGGDNEQYF. This chain uses TRBV4-3 with TRBJ2-7; the match to TRBD2 covers 11 bases. CDR1 and CDR2 (germline): LGHNA, YSLEER. After removal of 1 base from V and 7 bases from J, the junction contained 12 bases not matched to a gene. This CDR3 is built from 17 residues.

V and J are TRBV7-2 and TRBJ2-1, with unresolved D. Looked up from germline, CDR1 is SGHTA and CDR2 is FQGNSA. V lost 5 bases, J lost 10 bases, and 21 bases lay in between. The CDR3 has 15 amino acids. The DNA of the CDR3 is TGTGCCAGCAGCCCAACCCTACAGATCTCCTACGAGCAGTTCTTC. Translating it yields CASSPTLQISYEQFF.

This clonotype was counted a few times. The chain carries TRBV6-2 or TRBV6-3 and TRBJ1-2; 7 bases map to TRBD1. The CDR3 totals 13 residues. The V and J ends lost 7 bases and 8 bases, in that order; junction bases with no gene match: 10. Germline values: CDR1 MNHEY, CDR2 SVGEGT. The CDR3 reads CASNKQGSVGYTF. DNA of the CDR3: TGTGCCAGCAATAAACAGGGGTCGGTCGGCTACACCTTC.

The chain combines TRBV20-1 with TRBJ2-5; perhaps TRBD1 as D (5 bases). In germline, CDR1 is DFQATT, CDR2 SNEGSKA (reference sequence). The CDR3 length is 17 residues. V shed 0 bases and J shed 1 base, with 18 bases lying between them. The CDR3 here is CSARDPRAPKGQETQYF. Written as DNA, the CDR3 is TGCAGTGCTAGAGACCCCAGGGCCCCGAAGGGCCAAGAGACCCAGTACTTC.

In this sample, this clonotype turned up a few times. The V and J genes are TRBV5-1 and TRBJ2-7, with D perhaps TRBD1 (5 bases). Per the germline V gene, CDR1 is SGHRS and CDR2 is YFSETQ. The CDR3 totals 16 residues. Trimming took off 0 bases at V and 0 bases at J, with 13 bases between the two ends. CDR3 in DNA: TGCGCCAGCAGCTTGGCCAGCAGGGTAAGCTCCTACGAGCAGTACTTC. This sequence encodes CASSLASRVSSYEQYF.

V and J are TRBV27 and TRBJ2-4; 7 bases agree with TRBD2. The J call may not be correct, given that the DNA end is closer to TRBJ2-7. Germline-derived CDR1 and CDR2 are MNHEY and SMNVEV (reference sequence). The CDR3 sequence is 16 residues long. CDR3 in amino acids: CASSFSSAGVLYEQYF. The CDR3 region has the DNA TGTGCCAGCAGTTTTAGTTCCGCGGGAGTTCTCTACGAGCAGTACTTC.

This chain links TRBV5-1 with TRBJ1-4; weak D call: TRBD1 (5 bases). Looked up from germline, CDR1 is SGHRS and CDR2 is YFSETQ. The CDR3 spans 16 residues. The V and J ends lost 0 bases and 7 bases respectively, with 16 bases between them. For the CDR3, the DNA is TGCGCCAGCAGCTTGGGAGACAGCGCCATCGGTGAAAAACTGTTTTTT. Its protein product is CASSLGDSAIGEKLFF.

This clonotype was counted ten times or more. The CDR3 is CASSSGTTHEQYF. The CDR3 region has the DNA TGTGCCAGCAGTTCCGGGACGACCCACGAGCAGTACTTC. The chain joins TRBV12-3 or TRBV12-4 to TRBJ2-7; tentatively, D is TRBD1 or TRBD2 (5 bases each). The CDR3 sequence is 13 residues long. The V end lost 4 bases, the J end lost 5 bases, and 12 bases lay between the germline ends.

In DNA form, the CDR3 reads TGCAGTGCTCCTCCAGACAGAGGCACAGATACGCAGTATTTT. Translated: CSAPPDRGTDTQYF. V and J are TRBV20-1 and TRBJ2-3; possibly TRBD1 for D (5 bases). Trimming stripped 5 bases from V and 1 base from J, with 13 bases between. CDR3 length: 14 residues. The germline CDR1 and CDR2 sequences are DFQATT and SNEGSKA (reference sequence).

This clonotype was seen a few times. The chain employs TRBV6-2 or TRBV6-3 and TRBJ2-7; 7 nucleotides agree with TRBD2. There are 14 residues in the CDR3. The germline CDR1 and CDR2 sequences are MNHEY and SVGEGT. With 5 bases clipped from V and 3 bases from J, the junction kept 7 bases outside the gene matches. In DNA form, the CDR3 reads TGTGCCAGCAGTCGAGCGGGGTGGGACTACGAGCAGTACTTC. This translates into CASSRAGWDYEQYF.

This clonotype was counted only a few times. The CDR3 here is CASSQGGQRSYTF. The DNA of the CDR3 is TGTGCCAGCAGCCAAGGAGGACAGCGGAGCTACACCTTC. The chain couples TRBV3-1 to TRBJ1-2, with D possibly TRBD1 on 6 matching bases. The length of the CDR3 is 13 residues. CDR1 is LGHDT, CDR2 YNNKEL, per germline (reference sequence). V lost 1 base, J lost 9 bases, and 12 bases lay in between. Drawing the rest from reference TRBV3-1 and TRBJ1-2, the complete variable domain is DTAVSQTPKYLVTQMGNDKSIKCEQNLGHDTMYWYKQDSKKFLKIMFSYNNKELIINETVPNRFSPKSPDKAHLNLHINSLELGDSAVYFCASSQGGQRSYTFGSGTRLTVV.

The CDR3 DNA reads as TGTGCCAGCAGCGATGACAGTAACTCCTACAATGAGCAGTTCTTC. Residues: CASSDDSNSYNEQFF. V is TRBV2 and J is TRBJ2-1; tentative D call: TRBD1 (5 bases). The germline CDR1 and CDR2 sequences are SNHLY and FYNNEI. This CDR3 is 15 amino acids long. V lost 6 bases to trimming and J lost 0 bases, with 12 bases between them.

The chain couples TRBV27 to TRBJ2-5; 11 bases match TRBD1. The CDR3 has 14 amino acids. J gave up 4 bases and V 8 bases, and 6 bases lay outside the gene matches. The V gene's germline CDR1 is MNHEY and CDR2 SMNVEV (reference sequence). In nucleotides, the CDR3 is TGTGCCAGCGCCTCGGACAGGGGGCGAGAGACCCAGTACTTC. Translated: CASASDRGRETQYF.

There are a few counts of this clonotype. This chain joins TRBV2 and TRBJ2-5, with no clear D. The CDR3 consists of 13 residues. The V gene lost 2 bases and the J gene lost 5 bases, with 9 bases spanning the gap. Germline V gene data show CDR1 as SNHLY and CDR2 as FYNNEI. In DNA form, the CDR3 reads TGTGCCAGCAGTGAAAGGCAGACCGAGACCCAGTACTTC. Translation gives CASSERQTETQYF. The variable domain in full, with the rest retrieved from reference TRBV2 and TRBJ2-5, is EPEVTQTPSHQVTQMGQEVILRCVPISNHLYFYWYRQILGQKVEFLVSFYNNEISEKSEIFDDQFSVERPDGSNFTLKIRSTKLEDSAMYFCASSERQTETQYFGPGTRLLVL.